A selection of T cell receptor beta chains follows, all from one sample in a study of T-cell memory formation after mild COVID-19. One entry per CDR3 protein, called by TCRdb with MiXCR from the 5' RACE reads. The sample lists about 620,000 distinct CDR3 sequences, under 20% occurring once. What was sequenced was PBMCs or a T cell subset sorted from them (not recorded which). The receptors derive from an adult woman who had mild COVID-19 (a few samples of this study predate the infection). Cell type and time point are not known. Both conserved end residues are part of each CDR3. Fields, in order: clone size, J gene, V gene, CDR3 protein. Some rows mark clone size as missing; the rest say once, few, many or name a class of expanded clone.

abundance: few
j_gene: TRBJ1-1
v_gene: TRBV19
CDR3aa: CASSIFRGEAFF

abundance: .
j_gene: TRBJ2-4
v_gene: TRBV20-1
CDR3aa: CSALLVAGFLAKNIQYF

abundance: few
j_gene: TRBJ2-5
v_gene: TRBV24-1
CDR3aa: CATSDWRETQYF

abundance: .
j_gene: TRBJ2-3
v_gene: TRBV7-9
CDR3aa: CASSSRTASTDTQYF

abundance: .
j_gene: TRBJ2-1
v_gene: TRBV29-1
CDR3aa: CSAGGAGRGSGNEQFF

abundance: .
j_gene: TRBJ2-3
v_gene: TRBV7-9
CDR3aa: CASSLKLAGGQGDTQYF

abundance: once
j_gene: TRBJ1-5
v_gene: TRBV7-2
CDR3aa: CASSLGLGGSSNQPQHF

abundance: .
j_gene: TRBJ1-2
v_gene: TRBV6-6
CDR3aa: CASSPSGNGYTF

abundance: .
j_gene: TRBJ2-5
v_gene: TRBV6-1
CDR3aa: CASSEAGRASHQETQYF

abundance: .
j_gene: TRBJ1-2
v_gene: TRBV6-1
CDR3aa: CASSLGQLYTF

abundance: few
j_gene: TRBJ2-1
v_gene: TRBV29-1
CDR3aa: CSDRTGNRNEQFF

abundance: .
j_gene: TRBJ2-6
v_gene: TRBV6-6
CDR3aa: CASSSPGGSGANVLTF

abundance: .
j_gene: TRBJ1-1
v_gene: TRBV5-1
CDR3aa: CASSPNRGPRRNTEAFF

abundance: .
j_gene: TRBJ2-1
v_gene: TRBV5-1
CDR3aa: CASSWGLAGGIGSYNEQFF

abundance: many
j_gene: TRBJ2-5
v_gene: TRBV7-2
CDR3aa: CASSFVAGGTETQYF

abundance: few
j_gene: TRBJ2-5
v_gene: TRBV4-1
CDR3aa: CASSQSSPRETQYF

abundance: .
j_gene: TRBJ2-7
v_gene: TRBV5-1
CDR3aa: CASSSGQTGYEQYF

abundance: few
j_gene: TRBJ2-1
v_gene: TRBV6-6
CDR3aa: CASLGGYNEQFF

abundance: .
j_gene: TRBJ1-5
v_gene: TRBV19
CDR3aa: CASSANRDKEDQPQHF

abundance: .
j_gene: TRBJ1-4
v_gene: TRBV2
CDR3aa: CASSGQGSTNEKLFF

abundance: few
j_gene: TRBJ2-5
v_gene: TRBV21-1
CDR3aa: CASSKGPGPVGKTQYF

abundance: few
j_gene: TRBJ2-4
v_gene: TRBV9
CDR3aa: CASSVSSPGQGKNIQYF

abundance: few
j_gene: TRBJ2-3
v_gene: TRBV29-1
CDR3aa: CSVEWSLLPTDTQYF

abundance: once
j_gene: TRBJ2-7
v_gene: TRBV5-4
CDR3aa: CASSSAGAYEQYF

abundance: .
j_gene: TRBJ2-7
v_gene: TRBV5-1
CDR3aa: CASSLDLSGYEQYF

abundance: .
j_gene: TRBJ2-5
v_gene: TRBV12-3/TRBV12-4
CDR3aa: CASRFIEWGGGETQYF

abundance: .
j_gene: TRBJ2-3
v_gene: TRBV24-1
CDR3aa: CATRQGVGTDTQYF

abundance: few
j_gene: TRBJ1-3
v_gene: TRBV18
CDR3aa: CASRDTSGNTIYF

abundance: .
j_gene: TRBJ2-1
v_gene: TRBV11-2
CDR3aa: CASSPPGGGNNEQFF

abundance: .
j_gene: TRBJ2-7
v_gene: TRBV12-3/TRBV12-4
CDR3aa: CASSLGVVMAQYF

abundance: few
j_gene: TRBJ2-3
v_gene: TRBV7-8
CDR3aa: CASRENRGSTDTQYF

abundance: .
j_gene: TRBJ1-1
v_gene: TRBV20-1
CDR3aa: CSARDRQRPTGVGTEAFF

abundance: few
j_gene: TRBJ2-1
v_gene: TRBV4-1
CDR3aa: CASSQYVSYNEQFF

abundance: .
j_gene: TRBJ2-2
v_gene: TRBV5-4
CDR3aa: CASSSGTSGITGELFF

abundance: few
j_gene: TRBJ1-3
v_gene: TRBV19
CDR3aa: CASSITGPSGNTIYF

abundance: few
j_gene: TRBJ2-2
v_gene: TRBV30
CDR3aa: CAWRQGAETGELFF

abundance: few
j_gene: TRBJ2-5
v_gene: TRBV12-3/TRBV12-4
CDR3aa: CASSFSHRARETQYF

abundance: few
j_gene: TRBJ2-1
v_gene: TRBV6-5
CDR3aa: CASSYGGVSSYNEQFF

abundance: .
j_gene: TRBJ2-2
v_gene: TRBV30
CDR3aa: CAWDPGTGYTGELFF

abundance: .
j_gene: TRBJ1-5
v_gene: TRBV27
CDR3aa: CASSPISGPNQPQHF

abundance: few
j_gene: TRBJ1-1
v_gene: TRBV15
CDR3aa: CATRSHRRNTEAFF

abundance: .
j_gene: TRBJ2-1
v_gene: TRBV5-1
CDR3aa: CASTLGQGHYLTREQFF

abundance: .
j_gene: TRBJ1-1
v_gene: TRBV11-3
CDR3aa: CASSFSLAWGTARTEAFF

abundance: .
j_gene: TRBJ2-7
v_gene: TRBV5-4
CDR3aa: CASSPPPGTSYEQYF

abundance: .
j_gene: TRBJ2-3
v_gene: TRBV5-1
CDR3aa: CASSFAGSSADTQYF

abundance: many
j_gene: TRBJ2-2
v_gene: TRBV4-3
CDR3aa: CASSRQTGGYTGELFF

abundance: many
j_gene: TRBJ1-3
v_gene: TRBV11-2
CDR3aa: CASSPSLGSGNTIYF

abundance: many
j_gene: TRBJ2-1
v_gene: TRBV7-9
CDR3aa: CASSLAGQEEFF

abundance: .
j_gene: TRBJ2-1
v_gene: TRBV5-1
CDR3aa: CASSVLAGGGNEQFF

abundance: few
j_gene: TRBJ1-2
v_gene: TRBV7-6
CDR3aa: CASYGGRGPYGYTF

abundance: few
j_gene: TRBJ1-1
v_gene: TRBV7-7
CDR3aa: CASSLALETEAFF

abundance: many
j_gene: TRBJ2-3
v_gene: TRBV24-1
CDR3aa: CATALAGSTDTQYF

abundance: few
j_gene: TRBJ2-6
v_gene: TRBV7-3
CDR3aa: CASSLGGGLTGANVLTF

abundance: .
j_gene: TRBJ2-1
v_gene: TRBV24-1
CDR3aa: CATSEVAGAAYNEQFF

abundance: .
j_gene: TRBJ2-7
v_gene: TRBV29-1
CDR3aa: CSVREGTAYEQYF

abundance: .
j_gene: TRBJ2-7
v_gene: TRBV7-9
CDR3aa: CASSPPTGQRSYEQYF